A selection of T cell receptor beta chains follows, all from one sample in a study of CD8+ T cells in alopecia areata. Profiled with immunoSEQ multiplex PCR; TCRdb holds only in-frame clones, not every one. The profile shows 150,000 to 200,000 clones, 55% of them singletons. The sample taken for sequencing was CD4+ T cells sorted from blood. The receptors shown here come from a human donor in good health. Both conserved end residues are part of each CDR3. The D gene is left open where the match is weak. Size tells how often a clone was seen (once, few, many) or the class of an expanded clone, and some rows leave it out.

length	size	J	V	D	CDR3	DNA
13	-	TRBJ2-6	TRBV10-3	-	CAIRDSGANVLTF	TGTGCCATCAGAGACTCTGGGGCCAACGTCCTGACTTTC
16	few	TRBJ2-6	TRBV15	-	CATSWLGGSGANVLTF	TGTGCCACCAGCTGGCTTGGCGGCTCTGGGGCCAACGTCCTGACTTTC
14	-	TRBJ1-1	TRBV14	-	CASSQAYSRREAFF	TGTGCCAGCAGCCAAGCCTACAGTAGACGAGAAGCTTTCTTT
13	-	TRBJ1-1	TRBV7-8	-	CASSLVGSPEAFF	TGTGCCAGCAGCTTAGTGGGGTCCCCTGAAGCTTTCTTT
14	-	TRBJ2-7	TRBV29-1	-	CSVRQGLEYYEQYF	TGCAGCGTACGACAGGGACTCGAGTACTACGAGCAGTACTTC
15	-	TRBJ2-3	TRBV7-6	-	CASSSTTGFSDTQYF	TGTGCCAGCAGCTCGACAACAGGGTTTTCAGATACGCAGTATTTT
13	-	TRBJ2-3	TRBV29-1	TRBD2	CSGRGTSGPTQYF	TGCAGCGGGAGGGGGACTAGCGGGCCGACGCAGTATTTT
14	-	TRBJ2-7	TRBV5-4	-	CASSLAAPAGEQYF	TGTGCCAGCAGCTTGGCCGCCCCGGCGGGCGAGCAGTACTTC
16	-	TRBJ1-2	TRBV11-2	TRBD1	CASSSRRQGSNYGYTF	TGTGCCAGCAGCTCCCGTCGACAGGGGTCTAACTATGGCTACACCTTC
11	-	TRBJ2-7	TRBV29-1	-	CSVELASEQYF	TGCAGCGTTGAGCTAGCAAGCGAGCAGTACTTC
13	-	TRBJ2-7	TRBV25-1	-	CASRAHVPYEQYF	TGTGCCAGCAGGGCGCACGTCCCCTACGAGCAGTACTTC
15	-	TRBJ1-4	TRBV6-5	-	CASSSGFGRREKLFF	TGTGCCAGCAGTTCGGGCTTCGGGCGCCGTGAAAAACTGTTTTTT
20	-	TRBJ2-2	TRBV4-1	-	CASSQDILIGGRGNTGELFF	TGCGCCAGCAGCCAAGATATATTGATCGGCGGCCGAGGGAACACCGGGGAGCTGTTTTTT
15	few	TRBJ2-7	TRBV7-8	TRBD1	CASSPPGQGTYEQYF	TGTGCCAGCAGCCCCCCGGGACAGGGGACCTACGAGCAGTACTTC
11	-	TRBJ2-1	TRBV29-1	-	CSVAPNNEQFF	TGCAGCGTTGCGCCAAACAATGAGCAGTTCTTC
13	hyperexpanded	TRBJ1-1	TRBV6-5	TRBD1	CASRYQGGTEAFF	TGTGCCAGCAGATATCAGGGGGGCACTGAAGCTTTCTTT
11	-	TRBJ2-5	TRBV30	-	CACKTGKTQYF	TGTGCCTGTAAGACGGGGAAGACCCAGTACTTC
13	-	TRBJ1-1	TRBV29-1	TRBD1	CSVARGLNTEAFF	TGCAGCGTTGCCAGGGGGCTGAACACTGAAGCTTTCTTT
13	-	TRBJ1-5	TRBV6-6	-	CASSQGSNQPQHF	TGTGCCAGCAGTCAGGGGAGCAATCAGCCCCAGCATTTT
15	-	TRBJ2-1	TRBV5-1	-	CASRWLASSYNEQFF	TGCGCCAGCAGATGGCTAGCGAGCTCCTACAATGAGCAGTTCTTC
14	few	TRBJ2-6	TRBV6-5	-	CASTRGSGANVLTF	TGTGCCAGCACAAGGGGATCTGGGGCCAACGTCCTGACTTTC
13	-	TRBJ2-1	TRBV2	-	CAVRRGLNNEQFF	TGTGCCGTACGAAGAGGACTCAACAATGAGCAGTTCTTC
12	-	TRBJ2-5	TRBV19	-	CASSIRGETQYF	TGTGCCAGTAGTATAAGGGGAGAGACCCAGTACTTC
12	-	TRBJ2-7	TRBV6-6	-	CASSPDTYEQYF	TGTGCCAGCAGTCCAGACACATACGAGCAGTACTTC
15	-	TRBJ2-1	TRBV5-1	-	CASSLLGQGYNEQFF	TGCGCCAGCAGCCTACTGGGACAAGGATACAATGAGCAGTTCTTC
16	-	TRBJ1-2	TRBV10-3	TRBD1	CAISDSGRGPRHGYTF	TGTGCCATCAGTGACTCGGGGAGGGGGCCTAGACACGGCTACACCTTC
16	few	TRBJ2-3	TRBV19	TRBD1	CASSPGTGSSTDTQYF	TGTGCCAGTAGTCCTGGGACAGGGTCTAGCACAGATACGCAGTATTTT
12	few	TRBJ2-5	TRBV29-1	-	CSVMYSVGTQYF	TGCAGCGTTATGTACAGTGTGGGGACCCAGTACTTC
12	-	TRBJ1-2	TRBV29-1	-	CSVEPNTAGYTF	TGCAGCGTTGAACCGAATACCGCTGGCTACACCTTC
14	-	TRBJ2-3	TRBV28	-	CASTPWRVTDTQYF	TGTGCCAGCACCCCCTGGCGGGTCACAGATACGCAGTATTTT
14	few	TRBJ2-7	TRBV18	-	CASSTPGRNYEQYF	TGTGCCAGCTCAACACCGGGGCGGAACTACGAGCAGTACTTC
13	-	TRBJ2-7	TRBV4-1	-	CASSQDLPYEQYF	TGCGCCAGCAGCCAAGACCTACCCTACGAGCAGTACTTC
10	-	TRBJ1-1	TRBV29-1	-	CSVSDSEAFF	TGCAGCGTATCAGACAGTGAAGCTTTCTTT
11	-	TRBJ2-5	TRBV5-6	-	CASSLVGTQYF	TGTGCCAGCAGCTTGGTTGGGACCCAGTACTTC
13	few	TRBJ2-5	TRBV29-1	-	CSVAPRLQETQYF	TGCAGCGTTGCCCCTCGACTTCAAGAGACCCAGTACTTC
14	-	TRBJ2-7	TRBV29-1	TRBD2	CSVEEGTGGNEQYF	TGCAGCGTTGAAGAGGGGACGGGAGGGAACGAGCAGTACTTC
14	-	TRBJ1-2	TRBV5-1	-	CASSLARGSYGYTF	TGCGCCAGCAGCCTTGCCCGGGGGAGCTATGGCTACACCTTC
16	-	TRBJ2-1	TRBV29-1	-	CSVDTLTGLTRNEQFF	TGCAGCGTTGATACCCTAACTGGGTTGACTCGCAATGAGCAGTTCTTC
16	-	TRBJ2-1	TRBV5-1	TRBD2	CASSMLAGGLHNEQFF	TGCGCCAGCAGTATGTTAGCGGGAGGTCTCCACAATGAGCAGTTCTTC
13	-	TRBJ2-5	TRBV13	TRBD1	CASSKGQGETQYF	TGTGCCAGCAGCAAGGGACAGGGAGAGACCCAGTACTTC
15	-	TRBJ2-3	TRBV5-4	-	CASSLGGAGTDTQYF	TGTGCCAGCAGCTTGGGCGGAGCGGGCACAGATACGCAGTATTTT
12	few	TRBJ1-2	TRBV5-1	TRBD1	CASRHDRGGYTF	TGCGCCAGCAGACACGACAGGGGTGGCTACACCTTC
14	-	TRBJ1-2	TRBV9	-	CASSGQGRDYGYTF	TGTGCCAGCAGCGGGCAGGGGAGGGATTACGGCTACACCTTC
15	-	TRBJ1-5	TRBV2	-	CASSDARVGNQPQHF	TGTGCCAGCAGTGACGCCAGGGTAGGCAATCAGCCCCAGCATTTT
13	once	TRBJ2-5	TRBV29-1	-	CSAGGRLQETQYF	TGCAGCGCCGGGGGGCGCCTACAAGAGACCCAGTACTTC
10	-	TRBJ1-1	TRBV29-1	-	CSAAAGEAFF	TGCAGCGCCGCCGCGGGGGAAGCTTTCTTT
14	few	TRBJ2-5	TRBV7-9	-	CASSFTGLQETQYF	TGTGCCAGCAGCTTCACAGGTCTCCAAGAGACCCAGTACTTC
16	few	TRBJ2-3	TRBV5-4	-	CASSRGGGGGTDTQYF	TGTGCCAGCAGCCGGGGAGGCGGAGGGGGCACAGATACGCAGTATTTT
12	-	TRBJ2-5	TRBV29-1	-	CSVGERRETQYF	TGCAGCGTTGGGGAGCGGCGGGAGACCCAGTACTTC
14	-	TRBJ2-7	TRBV6-5	-	CASSHGQPNYEQYF	TGTGCCAGCAGTCACGGACAGCCAAACTACGAGCAGTACTTC
11	-	TRBJ2-5	TRBV7-2	-	CASTAGETQYF	TGTGCCAGCACTGCTGGGGAGACCCAGTACTTC